This T cell receptor beta chain was retrieved from a study of T-cell reconstitution after alpha-beta-depleted transplantation in children. During its preparation, the TCRbeta library received unique molecular identifiers. In TCRdb, the PCR reads were re-called with MiXCR into one record per CDR3 protein. Of 450,000 to 550,000 distinct CDR3 sequences listed, 11% are singletons. About this clonotype: Relative to the germline gene, one junction end is altered; a read error may explain this.

This CDR3 comprises 11 residues. Germline CDR1 MNHEY, CDR2 SMNVEV (reference sequence). The chain is built from TRBV27 and TRBJ2-7; D may be TRBD2 (5 bases). This TCR derives from a female patient aged 2-10 years who had a stem cell transplant for aplastic anemia, so the T cells may come from the graft donor. The sample in question was PBMCs, mostly from graft donor cells, obtained 180 days after TCRalphabeta/CD19-depleted stem cell transplant. Here the CDR3 reads CASSLGWEQCF. Here the CDR3 DNA reads TGTGCCAGCAGTCTGGGGTGGGAGCAGTGCTTC.